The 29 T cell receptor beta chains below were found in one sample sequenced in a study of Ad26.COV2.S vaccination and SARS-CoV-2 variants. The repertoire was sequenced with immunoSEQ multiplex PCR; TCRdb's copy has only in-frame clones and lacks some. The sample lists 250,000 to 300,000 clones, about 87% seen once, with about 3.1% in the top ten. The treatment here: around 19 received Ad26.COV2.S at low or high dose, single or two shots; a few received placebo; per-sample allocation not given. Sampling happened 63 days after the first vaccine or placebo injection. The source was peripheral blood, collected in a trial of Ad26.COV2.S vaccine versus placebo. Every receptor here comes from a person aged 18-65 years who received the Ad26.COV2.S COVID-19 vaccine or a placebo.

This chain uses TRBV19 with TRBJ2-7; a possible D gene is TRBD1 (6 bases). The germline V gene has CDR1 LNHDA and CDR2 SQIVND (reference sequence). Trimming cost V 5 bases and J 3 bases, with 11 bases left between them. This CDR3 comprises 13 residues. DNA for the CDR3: TGTGCCAGTAGTTACAGGGAAGACTACGAGCAGTACTTC. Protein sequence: CASSYREDYEQYF.

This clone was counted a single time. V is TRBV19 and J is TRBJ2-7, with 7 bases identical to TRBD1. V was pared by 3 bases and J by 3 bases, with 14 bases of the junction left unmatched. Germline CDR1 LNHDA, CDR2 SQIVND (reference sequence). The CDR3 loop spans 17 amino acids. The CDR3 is CASSIYGWDSGFYEQYF. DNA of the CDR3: TGTGCCAGTAGTATTTATGGGTGGGACAGTGGATTCTACGAGCAGTACTTC.

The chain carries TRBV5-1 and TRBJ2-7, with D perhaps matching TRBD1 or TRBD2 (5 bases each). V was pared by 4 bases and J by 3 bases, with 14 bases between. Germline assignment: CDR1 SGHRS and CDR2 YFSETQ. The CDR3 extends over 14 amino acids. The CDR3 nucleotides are TGCGCCAGCAGCGGGAACGCAGGGAGCTACGAGCAGTACTTC. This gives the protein CASSGNAGSYEQYF. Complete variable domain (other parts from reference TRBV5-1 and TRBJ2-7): KAGVTQTPRYLIKTRGQQVTLSCSPISGHRSVSWYQQTPGQGLQFLFEYFSETQRNKGNFPGRFSGRQFSNSRSEMNVSTLELGDSALYLCASSGNAGSYEQYFGPGTRLTVT.

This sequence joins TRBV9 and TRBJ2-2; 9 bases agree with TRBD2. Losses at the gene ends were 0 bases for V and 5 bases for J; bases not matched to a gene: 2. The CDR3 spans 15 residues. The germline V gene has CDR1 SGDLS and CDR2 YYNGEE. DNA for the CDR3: TGTGCCAGCAGCGTAGTAGCGGGGGATACCGGGGAGCTGTTTTTT. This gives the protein CASSVVAGDTGELFF.

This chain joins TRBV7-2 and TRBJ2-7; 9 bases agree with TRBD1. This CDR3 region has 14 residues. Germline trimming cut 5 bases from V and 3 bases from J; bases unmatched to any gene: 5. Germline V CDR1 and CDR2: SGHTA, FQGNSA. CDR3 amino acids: CASSMTGGLYEQYF. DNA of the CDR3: TGTGCCAGCAGCATGACAGGGGGTCTCTACGAGCAGTACTTC.

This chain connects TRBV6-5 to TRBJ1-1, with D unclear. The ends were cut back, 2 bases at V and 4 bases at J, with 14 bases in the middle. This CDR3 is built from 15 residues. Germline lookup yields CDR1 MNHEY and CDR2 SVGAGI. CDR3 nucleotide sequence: TGTGCCAGCAGTTACCCCGGGCACCGAGGCACTGAAGCTTTCTTT. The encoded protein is CASSYPGHRGTEAFF.

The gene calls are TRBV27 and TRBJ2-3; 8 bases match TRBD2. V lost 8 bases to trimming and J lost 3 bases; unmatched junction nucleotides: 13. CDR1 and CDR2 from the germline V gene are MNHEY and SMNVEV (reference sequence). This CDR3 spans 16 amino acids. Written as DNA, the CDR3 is TGTGCCAGCCGCTCCGGGACTAGTGGGCTAACAGATACGCAGTATTTT. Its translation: CASRSGTSGLTDTQYF.

The CDR3 DNA follows: TGTGCCAGCAGCTTAGCGGGGTCCTACGAGCAGTACTTC. It encodes CASSLAGSYEQYF. The chain links TRBV7-8 to TRBJ2-7; D is unresolved. This CDR3 comprises 13 residues. Germline V gives CDR1 SGHVS, CDR2 FQNEAQ. Trimming took 0 bases from V and 1 from J, leaving 4 bases between them.

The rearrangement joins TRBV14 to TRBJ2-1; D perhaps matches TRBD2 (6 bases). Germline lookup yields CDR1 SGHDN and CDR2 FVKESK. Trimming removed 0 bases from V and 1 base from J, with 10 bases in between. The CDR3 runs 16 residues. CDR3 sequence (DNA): TGTGCCAGCAGCCAAGAAGGGCGGGGATCCTACAATGAGCAGTTCTTC. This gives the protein CASSQEGRGSYNEQFF.

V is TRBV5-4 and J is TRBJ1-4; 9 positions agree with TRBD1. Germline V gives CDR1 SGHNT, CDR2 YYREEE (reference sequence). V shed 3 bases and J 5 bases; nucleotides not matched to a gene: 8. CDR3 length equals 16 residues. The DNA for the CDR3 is TGTGCCAGCAGCTGGAAGACCGGGACAGGGAATGAAAAACTGTTTTTT. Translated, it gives CASSWKTGTGNEKLFF.

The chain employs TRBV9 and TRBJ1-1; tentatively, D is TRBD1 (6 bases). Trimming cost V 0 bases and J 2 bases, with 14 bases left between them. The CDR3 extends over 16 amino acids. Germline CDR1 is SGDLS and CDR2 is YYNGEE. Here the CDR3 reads CASSVEGGTKNTEAFF. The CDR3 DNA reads TGTGCCAGCAGCGTAGAAGGGGGGACAAAAAACACTGAAGCTTTCTTT.

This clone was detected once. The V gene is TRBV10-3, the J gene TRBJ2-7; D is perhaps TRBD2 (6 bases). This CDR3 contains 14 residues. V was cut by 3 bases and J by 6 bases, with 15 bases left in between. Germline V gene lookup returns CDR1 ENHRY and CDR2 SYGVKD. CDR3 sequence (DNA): TGTGCCATCAGTGACGGAGCGGGCGTTATCGAGCAGTACTTC. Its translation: CAISDGAGVIEQYF.

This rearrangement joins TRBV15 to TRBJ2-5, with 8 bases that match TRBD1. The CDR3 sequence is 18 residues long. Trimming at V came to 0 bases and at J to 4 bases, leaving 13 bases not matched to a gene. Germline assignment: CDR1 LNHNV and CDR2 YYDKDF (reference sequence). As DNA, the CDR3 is TGTGCCACCAGCAGAGATCTTTTGGCAGGGGGCGAGGGAGAGACCCAGTACTTC. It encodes CATSRDLLAGGEGETQYF.

The CDR3: CASSHGGLNEQYF. CDR3 in DNA: TGTGCCAGCAGTCACGGGGGGCTGAACGAGCAGTACTTC. The chain uses TRBV27 and TRBJ2-7; the D gene is possibly TRBD2 (7 bases). Trimming shortened V by 5 bases and J by 5 bases, and 13 bases separated the two germline ends. Germline V gene sequence: CDR1 MNHEY, CDR2 SMNVEV (reference sequence). This CDR3 is 13 amino acids long.

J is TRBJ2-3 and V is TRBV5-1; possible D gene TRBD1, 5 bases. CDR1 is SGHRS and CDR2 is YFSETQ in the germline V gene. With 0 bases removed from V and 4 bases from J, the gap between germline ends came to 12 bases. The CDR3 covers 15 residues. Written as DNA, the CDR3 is TGCGCCAGCAGCTTGGAACAGGTGGCGGCAGATACGCAGTATTTT. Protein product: CASSLEQVAADTQYF. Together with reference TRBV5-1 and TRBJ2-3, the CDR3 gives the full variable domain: KAGVTQTPRYLIKTRGQQVTLSCSPISGHRSVSWYQQTPGQGLQFLFEYFSETQRNKGNFPGRFSGRQFSNSRSEMNVSTLELGDSALYLCASSLEQVAADTQYFGPGTRLTVL.

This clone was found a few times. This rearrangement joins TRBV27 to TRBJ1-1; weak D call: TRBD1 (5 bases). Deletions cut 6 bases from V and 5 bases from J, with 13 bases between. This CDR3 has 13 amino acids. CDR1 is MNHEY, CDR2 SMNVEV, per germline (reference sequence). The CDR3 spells CASSPFRTTEAFF. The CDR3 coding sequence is TGTGCCAGCAGCCCGTTCCGGACAACTGAAGCTTTCTTT.

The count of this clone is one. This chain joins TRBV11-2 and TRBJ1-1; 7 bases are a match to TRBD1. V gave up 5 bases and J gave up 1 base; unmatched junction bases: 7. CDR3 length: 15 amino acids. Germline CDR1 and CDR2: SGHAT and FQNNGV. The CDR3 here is CASSPARGRNTEAFF. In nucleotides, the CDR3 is TGTGCCAGCAGCCCCGCGAGGGGGCGGAACACTGAAGCTTTCTTT. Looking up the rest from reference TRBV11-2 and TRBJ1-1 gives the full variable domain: EAGVAQSPRYKIIEKRQSVAFWCNPISGHATLYWYQQILGQGPKLLIQFQNNGVVDDSQLPKDRFSAERLKGVDSTLKIQPAKLEDSAVYLCASSPARGRNTEAFFGQGTRLTVV.

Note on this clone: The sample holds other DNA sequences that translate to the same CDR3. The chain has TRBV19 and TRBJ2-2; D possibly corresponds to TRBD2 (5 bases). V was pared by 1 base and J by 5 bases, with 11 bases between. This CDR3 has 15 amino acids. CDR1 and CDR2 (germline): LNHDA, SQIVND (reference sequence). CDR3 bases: TGTGCCAGTAGTATAGGTGGCAGAGGGACCGGGGAGCTGTTTTTT. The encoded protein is CASSIGGRGTGELFF.

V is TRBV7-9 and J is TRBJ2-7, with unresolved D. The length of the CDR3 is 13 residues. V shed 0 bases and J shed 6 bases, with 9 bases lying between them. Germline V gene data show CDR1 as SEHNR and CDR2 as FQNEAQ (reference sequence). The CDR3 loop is CASSLALGGEQYF. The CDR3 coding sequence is TGTGCCAGCAGCTTAGCTCTAGGTGGCGAGCAGTACTTC.

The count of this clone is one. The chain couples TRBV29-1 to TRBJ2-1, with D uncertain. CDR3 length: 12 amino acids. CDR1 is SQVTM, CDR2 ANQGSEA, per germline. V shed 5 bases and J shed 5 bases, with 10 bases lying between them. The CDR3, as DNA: TGCAGCGTTATCCTCCCGCACAATGAGCAGTTCTTC. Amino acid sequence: CSVILPHNEQFF.

The CDR3 coding sequence is TGTGCCAGCAGCTTAGTGGCGGGGTCTGACACCGGGGAGCTGTTTTTT. Amino acids: CASSLVAGSDTGELFF. The genes are TRBV7-9 and TRBJ2-2; possibly TRBD2 for D (6 bases). Germline V gene lookup returns CDR1 SEHNR and CDR2 FQNEAQ (reference sequence). The CDR3 extends over 16 amino acids. V was pared by 1 base and J by 3 bases, with 12 bases between.

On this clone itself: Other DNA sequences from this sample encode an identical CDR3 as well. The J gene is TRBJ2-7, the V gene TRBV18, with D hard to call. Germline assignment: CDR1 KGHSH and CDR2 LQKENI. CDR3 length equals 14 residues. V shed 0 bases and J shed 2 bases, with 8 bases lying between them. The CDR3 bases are TGTGCCAGCTCACCACCGGGCACCGCCTACGAGCAGTACTTC. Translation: CASSPPGTAYEQYF.

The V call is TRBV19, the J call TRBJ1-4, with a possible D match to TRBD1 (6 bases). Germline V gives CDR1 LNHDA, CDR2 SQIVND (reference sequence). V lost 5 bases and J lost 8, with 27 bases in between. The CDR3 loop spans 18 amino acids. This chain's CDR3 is CASSLLRTALRAAEKLFF. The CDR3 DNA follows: TGTGCCAGTAGTCTGCTACGGACAGCGCTACGGGCAGCCGAAAAACTGTTTTTT.

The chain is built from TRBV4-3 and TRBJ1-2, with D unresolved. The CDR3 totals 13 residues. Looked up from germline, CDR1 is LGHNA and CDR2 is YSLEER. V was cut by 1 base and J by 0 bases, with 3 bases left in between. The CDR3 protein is CASSQGANYGYTF. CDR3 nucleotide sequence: TGCGCCAGCAGCCAAGGCGCTAACTATGGCTACACCTTC.

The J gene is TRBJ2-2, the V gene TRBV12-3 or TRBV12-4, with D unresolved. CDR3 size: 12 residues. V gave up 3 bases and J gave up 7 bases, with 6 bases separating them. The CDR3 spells CASSLSGGELFF. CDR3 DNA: TGTGCCAGCAGTTTGTCAGGCGGGGAGCTGTTTTTT.

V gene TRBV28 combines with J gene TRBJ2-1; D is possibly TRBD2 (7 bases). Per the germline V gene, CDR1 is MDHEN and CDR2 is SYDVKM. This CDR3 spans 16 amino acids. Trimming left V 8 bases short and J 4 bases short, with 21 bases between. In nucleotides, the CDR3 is TGTGCCAGCTCTTTTGGGGGGCTAGCGGAGTACAATGAGCAGTTCTTC. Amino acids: CASSFGGLAEYNEQFF.

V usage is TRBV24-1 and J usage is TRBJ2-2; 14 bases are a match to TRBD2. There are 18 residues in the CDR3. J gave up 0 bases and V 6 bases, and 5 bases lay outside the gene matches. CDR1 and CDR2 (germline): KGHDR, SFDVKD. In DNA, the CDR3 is TGTGCCACCAGTCCCAGGACTAGCGGGAGGACGAACACCGGGGAGCTGTTTTTT. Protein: CATSPRTSGRTNTGELFF.

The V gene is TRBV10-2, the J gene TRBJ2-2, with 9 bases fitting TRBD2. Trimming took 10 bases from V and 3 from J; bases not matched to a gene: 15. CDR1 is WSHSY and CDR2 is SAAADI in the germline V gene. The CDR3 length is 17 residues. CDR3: CATRGLALRGYTGELFF. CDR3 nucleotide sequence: TGCGCCACTCGGGGACTAGCCCTCCGAGGCTACACCGGGGAGCTGTTTTTT.

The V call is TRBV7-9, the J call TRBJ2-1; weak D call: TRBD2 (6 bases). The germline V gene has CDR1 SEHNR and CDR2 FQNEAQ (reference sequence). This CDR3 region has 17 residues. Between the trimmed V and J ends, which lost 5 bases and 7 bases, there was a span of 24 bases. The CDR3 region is CASSPTSGTPRWNEQFF. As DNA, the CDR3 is TGTGCCAGCAGCCCAACTTCCGGGACTCCCCGGTGGAATGAGCAGTTCTTC. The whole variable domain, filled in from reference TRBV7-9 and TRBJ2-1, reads DTGVSQNPRHKITKRGQNVTFRCDPISEHNRLYWYRQTLGQGPEFLTYFQNEAQLEKSRLLSDRFSAERPKGSFSTLEIQRTEQGDSAMYLCASSPTSGTPRWNEQFFGPGTRLTVL.